The 29 T cell receptor beta chains in this list originate from one sample, sequenced in a study of cytomegalovirus exposure and HLA in healthy donors. The repertoire was sequenced with immunoSEQ multiplex PCR; TCRdb's copy has only in-frame clones and lacks some. Of approximately 160,000 clones listed, around 85% are singletons. The sample comprised PBMCs. All receptors come from a woman aged 30 to 39 in good health and CMV-seronegative.

The rearrangement joins TRBV5-6 to TRBJ1-5, with no clear D. Germline values: CDR1 SGHDT, CDR2 YYEEEE. The length of the CDR3 is 13 residues. V lost 4 bases and J lost 0, with 5 bases in between. This CDR3 is CASSKNSNQPQHF. In DNA form, the CDR3 reads TGTGCCAGCAGCAAAAATAGCAATCAGCCCCAGCATTTT. Combining the CDR3 with reference TRBV5-6 and TRBJ1-5 gives the whole variable domain DAGVTQSPTHLIKTRGQQVTLRCSPKSGHDTVSWYQQALGQGPQFIFQYYEEEERQRGNFPDRFSGHQFPNYSSELNVNALLLGDSALYLCASSKNSNQPQHFGDGTRLSIL.

The rearrangement uses TRBV2 and TRBJ1-3, with 7 bases aligning to TRBD1. CDR3 length: 14 amino acids. In germline, CDR1 is SNHLY, CDR2 FYNNEI. After removal of 6 bases from V and 4 bases from J, the junction contained 6 bases not matched to a gene. The CDR3 DNA is TGTGCCAGCAGGACAGGGACTTTAGGAAACACCATATATTTT. Amino acids: CASRTGTLGNTIYF.

This rearrangement joins TRBV9 to TRBJ1-2, with D possibly matching TRBD1 (5 bases). Germline CDR1 and CDR2: SGDLS and YYNGEE. This CDR3 spans 22 amino acids. V was shortened by 3 bases and J by 6 bases, with 39 bases between the two germline ends. CDR3 region: CASSATLPRTPVPAGDLDGYTF. The CDR3 DNA follows: TGTGCCAGCAGCGCCACCCTGCCCAGGACGCCCGTTCCGGCGGGGGATTTGGATGGCTACACCTTC.

The chain links TRBV19 to TRBJ1-2; D gene unclear. The germline V gene has CDR1 LNHDA and CDR2 SQIVND (reference sequence). With 3 bases removed from V and 3 bases from J, the gap between germline ends came to 11 bases. CDR3 length: 14 amino acids. CDR3 protein: CASSIQDSDYGYTF. The DNA for the CDR3 is TGTGCCAGTAGTATTCAGGATTCCGACTATGGCTACACCTTC.

The rearrangement links TRBV7-2 to TRBJ2-7; 9 bases are a match to TRBD1. Germline CDR1 reads SGHTA; CDR2 reads FQGNSA. The CDR3 contains 14 residues. Trimming cost V 4 bases and J 3 bases; bases outside gene matches: 4. The CDR3 DNA reads TGTGCCAGCAGCTCGCCGGGACAGGGCTACGAGCAGTACTTC. It translates to CASSSPGQGYEQYF.

This rearrangement joins TRBV30 to TRBJ2-5, with D tentatively TRBD1 (5 bases). Germline V gene lookup returns CDR1 GTSNPN and CDR2 SVGIG (reference sequence). The CDR3 consists of 13 residues. V gave up 3 bases and J gave up 5 bases, with 13 bases separating them. The CDR3 DNA reads as TGTGCCTGGAGCGGTGGGGCTCGTGAGACCCAGTACTTC. Amino acid sequence: CAWSGGARETQYF. Full variable domain (outside the CDR3, taken from reference TRBV30 and TRBJ2-5): SQTIHQWPATLVQPVGSPLSLECTVEGTSNPNLYWYRQAAGRGLQLLFYSVGIGQISSEVPQNLSASRPQDRQFILSSKKLLLSDSGFYLCAWSGGARETQYFGPGTRLLVL.

The chain is built from TRBV29-1 and TRBJ1-4; D remains ambiguous. The V gene lost 7 bases and the J gene lost 0 bases, with 6 bases spanning the gap. The germline V gene encodes CDR1 SQVTM and CDR2 ANQGSEA. This CDR3 has 12 amino acids. CDR3 region: CSALATNEKLFF. The CDR3 bases are TGCAGCGCTCTAGCAACTAATGAAAAACTGTTTTTT. Full variable domain (missing parts from reference TRBV29-1 and TRBJ1-4): SAVISQKPSRDICQRGTSLTIQCQVDSQVTMMFWYRQQPGQSLTLIATANQGSEATYESGFVIDKFPISRPNLTFSTLTVSNMSPEDSSIYLCSALATNEKLFFGSGTQLSVL.

This clone was found a few times. This sequence joins TRBV2 and TRBJ1-2; TRBD1 matches at 10 bases. Germline V gene lookup returns CDR1 SNHLY and CDR2 FYNNEI. V lost 1 base to trimming and J lost 5 bases; unmatched junction nucleotides: 4. The CDR3 is 15 amino acids. The CDR3 DNA reads as TGTGCCAGCAGTGAAGTTGGGACAGGGGATTATGGCTACACCTTC. Translated: CASSEVGTGDYGYTF.

The CDR3 sequence: CASSLAAGVGQPQHF. For the CDR3, the DNA is TGTGCCAGCAGTTTAGCCGCAGGGGTTGGTCAGCCCCAGCATTTT. The gene calls are TRBV28 and TRBJ1-5; the D gene is possibly TRBD1 (6 bases). This CDR3 is 15 amino acids long. Germline lookup yields CDR1 MDHEN and CDR2 SYDVKM. Between the trimmed V and J ends, which lost 2 bases and 6 bases, there was a span of 14 bases.

This clone was observed a single time. The genes are TRBV2 and TRBJ1-3, with 8 positions matching TRBD1. The length of the CDR3 is 14 residues. In germline, CDR1 is SNHLY, CDR2 FYNNEI. V lost 7 bases, J lost 2 bases, and 4 bases stayed unmatched. Here the CDR3 reads CASNWDRPGNTIYF. CDR3 in DNA: TGTGCCAGCAATTGGGACAGGCCTGGAAACACCATATATTTT.

This sequence joins TRBV6-5 and TRBJ2-6; a weak D match, TRBD2 (6 bases). Trimming left V 1 base short and J 1 base short, with 8 bases between. The CDR3 is 16 residues long. CDR1 and CDR2 (germline): MNHEY, SVGAGI. This CDR3 is CASSYWRGSGANVLTF. As DNA, the CDR3 is TGTGCCAGCAGTTACTGGCGGGGATCTGGGGCCAACGTCCTGACTTTC.

The chain has TRBV2 and TRBJ1-1; D unresolved. Trimming cost V 0 bases and J 2 bases, with 13 bases left between them. CDR1 SNHLY and CDR2 FYNNEI come from the germline V gene. The length of the CDR3 is 16 residues. CDR3 residues: CASSEASFMGNTEAFF. In DNA form, the CDR3 reads TGTGCCAGCAGTGAAGCGTCGTTTATGGGAAACACTGAAGCTTTCTTT.

The rearrangement links TRBV2 to TRBJ1-1; perhaps TRBD1 as D (5 bases). Trimming removed 4 bases at V and 1 base at J, with 7 bases between. This CDR3 spans 13 amino acids. Per the germline V gene, CDR1 is SNHLY and CDR2 is FYNNEI. The CDR3 sequence is CASSVGQNTEAFF. For the CDR3, the DNA is TGTGCCAGCAGTGTAGGACAGAACACTGAAGCTTTCTTT.

The chain links TRBV7-2 to TRBJ2-5; 9 bases agree with TRBD2. V was clipped by 0 bases and J by 14 bases; unmatched bases: 7. Germline values: CDR1 SGHTA, CDR2 FQGNSA. The CDR3 is made up of 13 amino acids. The CDR3 nucleotides are TGTGCCAGCAGCTTAGCTGGGGCTAGCGGGGTTTACTTC. Its translation: CASSLAGASGVYF.

The chain couples TRBV4-2 to TRBJ1-2; a weak D match, TRBD1 (5 bases). The germline V gene has CDR1 LGHNA and CDR2 YNFKEQ. The CDR3 covers 15 residues. The V and J ends lost 4 bases and 5 bases respectively, with 17 bases between them. The CDR3 region has the DNA TGTGCCAGCAGCCCCGAGGGGCCCATTGCGTATGGCTACACCTTC. Translating gives CASSPEGPIAYGYTF.

This rearrangement joins TRBV27 to TRBJ1-6; D unclear. V was trimmed by 8 bases and J by 7 bases, leaving 3 bases between them. Per germline, CDR1 MNHEY and CDR2 SMNVEV (reference sequence). The CDR3 has 10 residues. The CDR3 spells CASGNSPLHF. CDR3 DNA sequence: TGTGCCAGCGGGAATTCACCCCTCCACTTT.

V usage is TRBV5-4 and J usage is TRBJ1-1; D gene uncertain. Germline values: CDR1 SGHNT, CDR2 YYREEE (reference sequence). This CDR3 is 13 amino acids long. Trimming took 4 bases from V and 0 from J, leaving 7 bases between them. The CDR3 spells CASSRTVNTEAFF. The CDR3 DNA follows: TGTGCCAGCAGCCGGACGGTGAACACTGAAGCTTTCTTT.

This chain connects TRBV5-4 to TRBJ1-3, with D perhaps TRBD1 (6 bases). V was pared by 4 bases and J by 0 bases, with 8 bases between. Per germline, CDR1 SGHNT and CDR2 YYREEE (reference sequence). The CDR3 runs to 14 residues. Here the CDR3 DNA reads TGTGCCAGCAGCAGCAGGGGCTCTGGAAACACCATATATTTT. The encoded protein is CASSSRGSGNTIYF.

The V and J genes are TRBV27 and TRBJ1-2, with a weak D call TRBD1 (5 bases). The V end lost 5 bases, the J end lost 4 bases, and 11 bases lay between the germline ends. In germline, CDR1 is MNHEY, CDR2 SMNVEV (reference sequence). The CDR3 runs to 13 residues. CDR3 in DNA: TGTGCCAGCAGTCAGACGGGGCTCTATGGCTACACCTTC. Translated: CASSQTGLYGYTF.

This chain connects TRBV9 to TRBJ2-7, with TRBD1 identical over 10 bases. Unmatched junction bases numbered 3, after V lost 0 bases and J lost 0 bases. This CDR3 has 16 residues. The germline gives CDR1 SGDLS, CDR2 YYNGEE. The CDR3 spells CASSVGGTGVSYEQYF. CDR3 DNA: TGTGCCAGCAGCGTAGGAGGGACAGGGGTCTCCTACGAGCAGTACTTC.

The gene calls are TRBV11-2 and TRBJ1-2; D is undetermined. The V gene lost 1 base and the J gene lost 0 bases, with 3 bases spanning the gap. The CDR3 extends over 13 amino acids. From germline, CDR1 is SGHAT and CDR2 FQNNGV. The CDR3 spells CASSLGTNYGYTF. CDR3 DNA: TGTGCCAGCAGCTTAGGTACTAACTATGGCTACACCTTC.

The chain employs TRBV7-2 and TRBJ2-2; 8 positions agree with TRBD2. The CDR3 contains 14 residues. Germline loops: CDR1 SGHTA, CDR2 FQGNSA. Germline trimming cut 1 base from V and 7 bases from J; bases unmatched to any gene: 2. CDR3 DNA: TGTGCCAGCAGCTTAGAAGCGGGGGACGGGGAGCTGTTTTTT. Translated: CASSLEAGDGELFF.

This sequence joins TRBV10-3 and TRBJ1-2, with TRBD1 matching over 7 bases. The CDR3 has 13 residues. Trimming cost V 7 bases and J 4 bases; bases outside gene matches: 6. Germline CDR1 and CDR2: ENHRY and SYGVKD. The CDR3 nucleotides read TGTGCCATCACCCCGGGACAGAGCTATGGCTACACCTTC. It specifies CAITPGQSYGYTF.

The V and J genes are TRBV4-1 and TRBJ1-1, with 9 nucleotides matching TRBD1. The CDR3 spans 16 residues. Per the germline V gene, CDR1 is MGHRA and CDR2 is YSYEKL. V dropped 4 bases and J dropped 4; count of bases not matched to a gene: 10. The CDR3, as DNA: TGCGCCAGCAGCCCAAAGATCGGGGACAGGGCCACTGAAGCTTTCTTT. This sequence encodes CASSPKIGDRATEAFF.

CDR3 in amino acids: CASSQDRGTGELFF. The DNA of the CDR3 is TGTGCCAGCAGCCAGGACAGGGGCACCGGGGAGCTGTTTTTT. The chain combines TRBV6-6 with TRBJ2-2; TRBD1 matches 9 bases. The CDR3 totals 14 residues. The V segment lost 6 bases and the J segment 4 bases; nucleotides outside the gene matches: 3. In germline, CDR1 is MNHNY, CDR2 SVGAGI (reference sequence).

V gene TRBV6-6 combines with J gene TRBJ2-3, with no clear D. The CDR3 contains 11 residues. Per germline, CDR1 MNHNY and CDR2 SVGAGI (reference sequence). Trimming removed 6 bases at V and 5 bases at J, with 6 bases between. The CDR3 DNA follows: TGTGCCAGCAGACTCGGAGATACGCAGTATTTT. This codes for CASRLGDTQYF.

The rearrangement uses TRBV6-6 and TRBJ1-1; D uncertain. V gave up 2 bases and J gave up 1 base, with 5 bases separating them. CDR3 length: 13 amino acids. Germline CDR1 and CDR2: MNHNY and SVGAGI (reference sequence). CDR3 region: CASSYATNTEAFF. The DNA of the CDR3 is TGTGCCAGCAGTTACGCGACGAACACTGAAGCTTTCTTT.

As DNA, the CDR3 is TGTGCCAGCAGCCCGGGGACTAGCCACCTCTACGAGCAGTACTTC. Its protein is CASSPGTSHLYEQYF. The chain links TRBV9 to TRBJ2-7; 9 positions match TRBD2. The CDR3 contains 15 residues. Germline CDR1 and CDR2: SGDLS and YYNGEE. Trimming removed 4 bases from V and 3 bases from J; junction bases left unmatched: 8.

The rearrangement uses TRBV4-1 and TRBJ2-7; possible D gene TRBD2, 6 bases. This CDR3 spans 14 amino acids. CDR1 is MGHRA, CDR2 YSYEKL, per germline. V shed 2 bases and J shed 4 bases, with 12 bases lying between them. CDR3 coding DNA: TGCGCCAGCAGCCAAAACGGGAGAGCTTACGAGCAGTACTTC. Amino acid sequence: CASSQNGRAYEQYF.